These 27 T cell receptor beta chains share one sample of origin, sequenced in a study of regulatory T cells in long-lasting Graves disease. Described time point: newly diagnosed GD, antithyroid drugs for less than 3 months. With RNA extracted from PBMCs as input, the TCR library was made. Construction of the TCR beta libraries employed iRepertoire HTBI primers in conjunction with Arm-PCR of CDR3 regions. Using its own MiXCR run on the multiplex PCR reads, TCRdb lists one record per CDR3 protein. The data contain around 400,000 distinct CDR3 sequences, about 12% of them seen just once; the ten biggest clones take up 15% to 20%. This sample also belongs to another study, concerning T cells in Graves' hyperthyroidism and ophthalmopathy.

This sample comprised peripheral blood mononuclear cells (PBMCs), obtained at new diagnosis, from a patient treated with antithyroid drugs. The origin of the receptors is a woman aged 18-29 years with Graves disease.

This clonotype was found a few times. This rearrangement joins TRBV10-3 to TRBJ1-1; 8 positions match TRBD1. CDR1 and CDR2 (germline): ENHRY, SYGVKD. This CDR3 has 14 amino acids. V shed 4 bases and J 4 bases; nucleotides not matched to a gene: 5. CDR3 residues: CAISGETGATEAFF. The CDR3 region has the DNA TGTGCCATCAGTGGAGAGACAGGGGCCACTGAAGCTTTCTTT.

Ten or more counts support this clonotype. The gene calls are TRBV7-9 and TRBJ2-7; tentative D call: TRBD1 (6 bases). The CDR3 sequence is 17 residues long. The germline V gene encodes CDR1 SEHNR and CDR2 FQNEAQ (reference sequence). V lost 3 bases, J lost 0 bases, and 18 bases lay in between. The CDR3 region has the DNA TGTGCCAGCAGCTTTTCCGGACAGTCTAAAACCTCCTACGAGCAGTACGTC. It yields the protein CASSFSGQSKTSYEQYV.

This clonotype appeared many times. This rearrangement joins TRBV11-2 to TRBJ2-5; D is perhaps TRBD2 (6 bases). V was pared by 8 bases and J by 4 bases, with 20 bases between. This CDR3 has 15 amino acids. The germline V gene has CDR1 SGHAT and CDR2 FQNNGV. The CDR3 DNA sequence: TGTGCCAGCGCTGAAAGCAGGGCGGGGATAGAGACCCAGTACTTC. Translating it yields CASAESRAGIETQYF.

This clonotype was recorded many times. DNA of the CDR3: TGTGCCAGCAGCTTAGGGGACAGGGGGTACTACGAGCAGTACTTC. This encodes CASSLGDRGYYEQYF. V usage is TRBV7-2 and J usage is TRBJ2-7, with 11 bases matching TRBD1. The trim removed 1 base at V and 3 bases at J, leaving 2 bases unmatched. Germline V gene data show CDR1 as SGHTA and CDR2 as FQGNSA. The CDR3 totals 15 residues.

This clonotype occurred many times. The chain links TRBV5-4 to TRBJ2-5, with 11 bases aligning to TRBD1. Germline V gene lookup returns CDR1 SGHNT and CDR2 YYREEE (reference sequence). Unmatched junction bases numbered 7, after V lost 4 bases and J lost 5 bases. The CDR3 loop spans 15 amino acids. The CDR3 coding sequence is TGTGCCAGCAGCAACCGGGACAGGGGGTTGGAGACCCAGTACTTC. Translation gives CASSNRDRGLETQYF.

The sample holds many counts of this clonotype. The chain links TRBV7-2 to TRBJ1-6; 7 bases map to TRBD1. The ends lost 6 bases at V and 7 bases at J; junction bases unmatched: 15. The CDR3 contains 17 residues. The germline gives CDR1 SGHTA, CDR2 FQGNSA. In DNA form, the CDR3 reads TGTGCCAGCAGAGTCAGGGGGGGACCCTTAGAAAATTCACCCCTCCACTTT. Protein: CASRVRGGPLENSPLHF.

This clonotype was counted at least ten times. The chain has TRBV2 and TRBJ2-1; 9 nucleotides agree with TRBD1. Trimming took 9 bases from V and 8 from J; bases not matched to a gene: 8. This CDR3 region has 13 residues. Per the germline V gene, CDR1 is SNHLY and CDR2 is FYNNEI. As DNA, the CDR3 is TGTGCCAGAGGGACAGGGTTCGAAGATGAGCAGTTCTTC. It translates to CARGTGFEDEQFF.

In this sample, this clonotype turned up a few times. In DNA, the CDR3 is TGTGCCATCGTACCCGGCCAGGGGCACACTGAAGCTTTCTTT. It is translated as CAIVPGQGHTEAFF. This sequence joins TRBV10-3 and TRBJ1-1, with D possibly matching TRBD1 (6 bases). The CDR3 is 14 amino acids. Germline V gives CDR1 ENHRY, CDR2 SYGVKD. V lost 8 bases, J lost 3 bases, and 16 bases lay in between.

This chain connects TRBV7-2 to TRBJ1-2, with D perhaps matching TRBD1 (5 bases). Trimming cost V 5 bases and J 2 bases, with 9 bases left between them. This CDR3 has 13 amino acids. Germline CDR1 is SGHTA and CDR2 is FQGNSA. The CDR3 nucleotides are TGTGCCAGCAGCCGGGCAGGGAACTATGGCTACACCTTC. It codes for CASSRAGNYGYTF.

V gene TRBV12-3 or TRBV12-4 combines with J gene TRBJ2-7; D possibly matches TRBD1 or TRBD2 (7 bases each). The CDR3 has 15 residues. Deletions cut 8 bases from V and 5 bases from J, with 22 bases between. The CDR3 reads CASLQGGGIVNEQYF. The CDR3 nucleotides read TGTGCCAGCCTCCAGGGGGGGGGCATCGTCAACGAGCAGTACTTC.

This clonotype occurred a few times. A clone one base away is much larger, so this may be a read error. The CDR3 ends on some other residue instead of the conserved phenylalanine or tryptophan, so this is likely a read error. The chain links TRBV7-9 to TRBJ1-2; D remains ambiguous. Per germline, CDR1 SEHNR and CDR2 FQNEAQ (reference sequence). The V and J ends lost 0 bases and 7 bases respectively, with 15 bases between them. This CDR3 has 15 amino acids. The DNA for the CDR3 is TGTGCCAGCAGCTTAGCGACCCGCGGTGGTGGTGGCTACACCTCC. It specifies CASSLATRGGGGYTS.

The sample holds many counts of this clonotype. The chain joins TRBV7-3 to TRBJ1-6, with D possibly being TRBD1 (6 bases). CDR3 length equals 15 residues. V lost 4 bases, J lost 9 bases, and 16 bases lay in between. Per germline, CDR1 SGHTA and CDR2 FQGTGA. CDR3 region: CASSSTGSSSSPLHF. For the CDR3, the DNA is TGTGCCAGCAGCTCAACAGGGTCTAGCAGTTCACCCCTCCACTTT. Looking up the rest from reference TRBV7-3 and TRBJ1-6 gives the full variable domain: GAGVSQTPSNKVTEKGKYVELRCDPISGHTALYWYRQSLGQGPEFLIYFQGTGAADDSGLPNDRFFAVRPEGSVSTLKIQRTERGDSAVYLCASSSTGSSSSPLHFGNGTRLTVT.

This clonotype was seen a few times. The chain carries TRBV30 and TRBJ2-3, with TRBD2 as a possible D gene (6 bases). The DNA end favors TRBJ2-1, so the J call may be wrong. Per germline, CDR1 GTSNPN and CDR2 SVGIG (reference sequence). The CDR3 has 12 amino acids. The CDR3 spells CAWQLASNEQFF. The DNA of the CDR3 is TGTGCCTGGCAGCTAGCGAGCAATGAGCAGTTCTTC.

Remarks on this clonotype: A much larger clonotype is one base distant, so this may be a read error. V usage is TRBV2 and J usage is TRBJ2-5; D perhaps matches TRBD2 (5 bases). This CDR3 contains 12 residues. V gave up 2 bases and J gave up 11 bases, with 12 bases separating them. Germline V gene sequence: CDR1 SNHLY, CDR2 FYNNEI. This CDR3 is CASSERGYEQYF. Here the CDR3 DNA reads TGTGCCAGCAGTGAACGGGGATATGAGCAGTACTTC. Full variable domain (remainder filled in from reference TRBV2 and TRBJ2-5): EPEVTQTPSHQVTQMGQEVILRCVPISNHLYFYWYRQILGQKVEFLVSFYNNEISEKSEIFDDQFSVERPDGSNFTLKIRSTKLEDSAMYFCASSERGYEQYFGPGTRLLVL.

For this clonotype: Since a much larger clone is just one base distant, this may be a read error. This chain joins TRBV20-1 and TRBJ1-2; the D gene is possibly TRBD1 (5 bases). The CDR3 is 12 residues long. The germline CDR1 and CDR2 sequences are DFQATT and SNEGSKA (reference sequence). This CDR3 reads CSARPGSYDYTF. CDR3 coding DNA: TGCAGTGCTAGACCAGGGAGCTATGACTACACCTTC.

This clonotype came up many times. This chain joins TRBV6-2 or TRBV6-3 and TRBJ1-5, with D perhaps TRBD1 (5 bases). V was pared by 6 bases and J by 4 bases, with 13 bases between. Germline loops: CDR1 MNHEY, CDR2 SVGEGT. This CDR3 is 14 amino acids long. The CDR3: CASRTAGVNQPQHF. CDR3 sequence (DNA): TGTGCCAGCAGAACAGCGGGGGTAAATCAGCCCCAGCATTTT.

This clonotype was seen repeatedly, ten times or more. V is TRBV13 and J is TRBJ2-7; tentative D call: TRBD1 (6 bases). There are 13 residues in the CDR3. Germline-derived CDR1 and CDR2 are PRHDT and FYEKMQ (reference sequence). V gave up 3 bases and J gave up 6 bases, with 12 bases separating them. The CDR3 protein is CASSLEDSFEQYF. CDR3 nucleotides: TGTGCCAGCAGCTTGGAGGACAGTTTCGAGCAGTACTTC.

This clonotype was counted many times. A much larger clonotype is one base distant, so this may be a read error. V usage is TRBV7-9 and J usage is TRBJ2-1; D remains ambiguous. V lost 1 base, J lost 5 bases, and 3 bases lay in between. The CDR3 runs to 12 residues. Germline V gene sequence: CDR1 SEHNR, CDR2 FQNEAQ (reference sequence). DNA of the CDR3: TGTGCCAGCAGCTTAGGAGACAATGAGCAGTTCTTC. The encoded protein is CASSLGDNEQFF.

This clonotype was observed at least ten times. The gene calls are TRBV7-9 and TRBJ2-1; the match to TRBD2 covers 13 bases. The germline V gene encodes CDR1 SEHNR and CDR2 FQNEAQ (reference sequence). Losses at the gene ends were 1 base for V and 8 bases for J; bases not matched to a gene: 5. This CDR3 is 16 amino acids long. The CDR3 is CASSLGLAGGRHEQFF. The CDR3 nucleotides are TGTGCCAGCAGCTTAGGACTAGCGGGAGGTCGGCATGAGCAGTTCTTC.

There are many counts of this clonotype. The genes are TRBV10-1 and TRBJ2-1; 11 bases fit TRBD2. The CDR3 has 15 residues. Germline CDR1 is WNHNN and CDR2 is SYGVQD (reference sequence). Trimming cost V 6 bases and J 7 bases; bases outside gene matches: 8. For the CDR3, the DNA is TGCGCCAGCAGCTCCACTAGCGGGAGTATGAATGAGCAGTTCTTC. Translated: CASSSTSGSMNEQFF.

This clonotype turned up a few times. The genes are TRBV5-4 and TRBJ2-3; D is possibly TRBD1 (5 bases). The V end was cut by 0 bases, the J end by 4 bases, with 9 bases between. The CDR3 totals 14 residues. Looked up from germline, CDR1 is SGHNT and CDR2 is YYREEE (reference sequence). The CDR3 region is CASSLGPGPDTQYF. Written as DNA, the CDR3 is TGTGCCAGCAGCTTGGGTCCAGGGCCAGATACGCAGTATTTT. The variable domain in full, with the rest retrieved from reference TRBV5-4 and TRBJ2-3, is ETGVTQSPTHLIKTRGQQVTLRCSSQSGHNTVSWYQQALGQGPQFIFQYYREEENGRGNFPPRFSGLQFPNYSSELNVNALELDDSALYLCASSLGPGPDTQYFGPGTRLTVL.

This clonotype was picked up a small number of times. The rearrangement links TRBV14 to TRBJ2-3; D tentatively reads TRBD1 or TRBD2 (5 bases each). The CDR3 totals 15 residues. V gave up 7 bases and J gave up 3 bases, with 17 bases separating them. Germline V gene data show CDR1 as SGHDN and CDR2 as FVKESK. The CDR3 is CASTTTFEGTDTQYF. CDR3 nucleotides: TGTGCCAGCACCACAACCTTCGAGGGGACAGATACGCAGTATTTT.

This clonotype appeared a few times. The CDR3 nucleotides are TGTGCCAGCAGCACTGACGGACGCTCCTACAATGAGCAGTTCTTC. Residues: CASSTDGRSYNEQFF. The chain is built from TRBV9 and TRBJ2-1; no clear D. Germline CDR1 SGDLS, CDR2 YYNGEE. The ends were cut back, 4 bases at V and 0 bases at J, with 11 bases in the middle. The CDR3 extends over 15 amino acids.

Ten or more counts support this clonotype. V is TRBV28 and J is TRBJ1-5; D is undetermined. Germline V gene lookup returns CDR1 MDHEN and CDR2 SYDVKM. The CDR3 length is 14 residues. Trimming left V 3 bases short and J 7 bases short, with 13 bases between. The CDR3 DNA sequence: TGTGCCAGCAGTTTTTGGGGAGGAGGCCAGCCCCAGCATTTT. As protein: CASSFWGGGQPQHF.

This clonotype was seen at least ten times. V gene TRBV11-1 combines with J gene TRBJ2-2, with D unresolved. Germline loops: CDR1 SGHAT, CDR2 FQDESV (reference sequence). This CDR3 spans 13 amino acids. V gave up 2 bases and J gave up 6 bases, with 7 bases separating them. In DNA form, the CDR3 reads TGTGCCAGCAGCTTAACCCCCCCCGGGGAGCTGTTTTTT. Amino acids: CASSLTPPGELFF.

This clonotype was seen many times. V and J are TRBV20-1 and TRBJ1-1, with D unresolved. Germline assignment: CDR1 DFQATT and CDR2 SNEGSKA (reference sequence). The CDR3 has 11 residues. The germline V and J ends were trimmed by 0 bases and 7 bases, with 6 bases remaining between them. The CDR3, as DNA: TGCAGTGCTAGAGATTGGGTTGAAGCTTTCTTT. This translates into CSARDWVEAFF.

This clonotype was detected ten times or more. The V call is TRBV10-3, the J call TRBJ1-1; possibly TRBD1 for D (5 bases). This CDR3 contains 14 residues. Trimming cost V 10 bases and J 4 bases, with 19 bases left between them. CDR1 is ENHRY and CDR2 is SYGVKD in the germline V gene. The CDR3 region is CATREEGLGTEAFF. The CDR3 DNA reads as TGTGCCACACGTGAAGAGGGGTTGGGCACTGAAGCTTTCTTT.